The 5 T cell receptor beta chains in this list originate from one sample, sequenced in a study of radiotherapy plus CTLA-4 blockade in lung cancer. Method: immunoSEQ multiplex PCR; TCRdb's copy keeps in-frame clones and lacks some. The table records 100,000 to 150,000 clones, about four fifths of them present only once. The specimen was peripheral blood, collected from a patient treated with radiotherapy plus ipilimumab. The receptors were sampled from a human donor with non-small cell lung cancer who had a partial response to radiotherapy plus ipilimumab.

The chain has TRBV2 and TRBJ1-2; 9 nucleotides line up with TRBD1. Germline-derived CDR1 and CDR2 are SNHLY and FYNNEI. The CDR3 runs to 14 residues. With 11 bases clipped from V and 6 bases from J, the junction kept 13 bases outside the gene matches. CDR3 residues: CAGKRDRVDDGYTF. Written as DNA, the CDR3 is TGTGCCGGCAAGAGGGACAGGGTGGATGATGGCTACACCTTC.

The rearrangement links TRBV5-1 to TRBJ1-5; D ambiguous. This CDR3 region has 15 residues. CDR1 SGHRS and CDR2 YFSETQ come from the germline V gene. Trimming stripped 1 base from V and 0 bases from J, with 8 bases between. The CDR3 region is CASSLQSDSNQPQHF. CDR3 bases: TGCGCCAGCAGCTTGCAGTCCGATAGCAATCAGCCCCAGCATTTT.

The V and J genes are TRBV10-3 and TRBJ2-5; 12 bases fit TRBD2. Per the germline V gene, CDR1 is ENHRY and CDR2 is SYGVKD. This CDR3 has 15 residues. The V and J ends lost 10 bases and 1 base, in that order; junction bases with no gene match: 7. The CDR3 DNA is TGTGCCAGCGGTCGGACTAGCGGGACCCAAGAGACCCAGTACTTC. Residues: CASGRTSGTQETQYF.

V is TRBV9 and J is TRBJ2-1; 11 bases fit TRBD1. The junction had 6 bases not matched to a gene; V was cut back by 3 bases and J by 4 bases. The length of the CDR3 is 16 residues. Germline V CDR1 and CDR2: SGDLS, YYNGEE. As DNA, the CDR3 is TGTGCCAGCAGCGAAAGAGGACAGGGGGCTTACAATGAGCAGTTCTTC. This codes for CASSERGQGAYNEQFF.

The chain recombines TRBV6-6 with TRBJ2-1, with D possibly being TRBD2 (6 bases). Trimming stripped 4 bases from V and 15 bases from J, with 19 bases between. Germline V gene lookup returns CDR1 MNHNY and CDR2 SVGAGI (reference sequence). The CDR3 sequence is 13 residues long. The CDR3 sequence is CASSSAPLRDLFF. Here the CDR3 DNA reads TGTGCCAGCAGTTCTGCCCCCCTGCGGGATCTGTTCTTC.